The clone carrying this T cell receptor beta chain was found once. The CDR3 runs to 18 residues. Germline CDR1 reads SEHNR; CDR2 reads FQNEAQ (reference sequence). V dropped 1 base and J dropped 8; count of bases not matched to a gene: 15. The data were obtained in a study of shared clonotypes between healthy human individuals. Libraries were prepared by immunoSEQ multiplex PCR; TCRdb keeps only in-frame clonotypes and omits some of them. The profile covers roughly 2.2 million clones, with 90% to 95% appearing a single time and roughly 0.36% taken by the ten largest. The chain carries TRBV7-9 and TRBJ2-1; TRBD1 aligns across 9 bases. Sequencing was performed on naive CD4+ T cells from PBMCs. Sample subset: CD45RA+ positively selected. The receptor comes from a man aged 18 to 30 in good health. Some clones in this sample may be carry-over from other donors' samples. The CDR3 DNA reads TGTGCCAGCAGCTTAGTATCGGTCGTGGGACAGGGCTGGGATGAGCAGTTCTTC. Protein: CASSLVSVVGQGWDEQFF.